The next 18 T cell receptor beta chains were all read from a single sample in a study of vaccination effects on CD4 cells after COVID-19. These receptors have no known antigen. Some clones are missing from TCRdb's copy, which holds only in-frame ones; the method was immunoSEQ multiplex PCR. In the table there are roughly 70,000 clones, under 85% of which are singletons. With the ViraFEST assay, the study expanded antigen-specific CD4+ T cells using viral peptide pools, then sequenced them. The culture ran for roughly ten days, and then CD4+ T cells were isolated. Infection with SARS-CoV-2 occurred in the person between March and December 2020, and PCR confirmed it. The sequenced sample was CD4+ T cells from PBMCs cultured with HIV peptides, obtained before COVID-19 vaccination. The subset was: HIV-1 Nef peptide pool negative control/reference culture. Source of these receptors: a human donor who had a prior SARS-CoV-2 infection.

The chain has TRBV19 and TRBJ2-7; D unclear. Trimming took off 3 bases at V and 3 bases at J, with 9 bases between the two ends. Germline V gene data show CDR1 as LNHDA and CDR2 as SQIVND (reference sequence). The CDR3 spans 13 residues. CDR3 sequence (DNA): TGTGCCAGTAGTATTAGGGCTAACTACGAGCAGTACTTC. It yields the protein CASSIRANYEQYF.

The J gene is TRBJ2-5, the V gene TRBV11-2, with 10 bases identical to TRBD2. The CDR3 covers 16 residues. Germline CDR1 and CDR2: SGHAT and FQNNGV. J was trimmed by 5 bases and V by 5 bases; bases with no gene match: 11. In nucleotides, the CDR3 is TGTGCCAGCAGCCCGAGGACTAGCGGCGTTCCGGAGACCCAGTACTTC. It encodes CASSPRTSGVPETQYF.

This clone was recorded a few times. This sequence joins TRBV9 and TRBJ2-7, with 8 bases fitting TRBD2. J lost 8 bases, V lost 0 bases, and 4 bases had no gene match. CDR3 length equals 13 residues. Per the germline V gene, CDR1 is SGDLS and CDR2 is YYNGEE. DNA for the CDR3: TGTGCCAGCAGCGTAGGTGGTAGCGGGAAGCAGTACTTC. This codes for CASSVGGSGKQYF.

This CDR3 is CASTALQTMNTEAFF. The CDR3 DNA is TGTGCCAGCACCGCACTTCAGACAATGAACACTGAAGCTTTCTTT. V gene TRBV27 combines with J gene TRBJ1-1; D is undetermined. Trimming removed 7 bases at V and 0 bases at J, with 15 bases between. The CDR3 has 15 amino acids. The V gene's germline CDR1 is MNHEY and CDR2 SMNVEV (reference sequence).

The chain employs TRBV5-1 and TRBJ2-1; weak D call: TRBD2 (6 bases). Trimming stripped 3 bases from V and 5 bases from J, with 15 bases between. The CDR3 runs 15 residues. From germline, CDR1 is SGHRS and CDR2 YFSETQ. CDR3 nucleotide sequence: TGCGCCAGCAGCTCTCCGGGACTCCCTAACAATGAGCAGTTCTTC. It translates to CASSSPGLPNNEQFF. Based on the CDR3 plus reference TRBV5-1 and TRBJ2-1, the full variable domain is KAGVTQTPRYLIKTRGQQVTLSCSPISGHRSVSWYQQTPGQGLQFLFEYFSETQRNKGNFPGRFSGRQFSNSRSEMNVSTLELGDSALYLCASSSPGLPNNEQFFGPGTRLTVL.

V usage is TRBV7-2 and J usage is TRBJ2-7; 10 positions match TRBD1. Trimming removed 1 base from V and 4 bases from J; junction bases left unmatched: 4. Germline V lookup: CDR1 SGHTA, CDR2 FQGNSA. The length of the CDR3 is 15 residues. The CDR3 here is CASSLGGQGRYEQYF. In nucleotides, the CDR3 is TGTGCCAGCAGCTTAGGGGGACAGGGGCGGTACGAGCAGTACTTC.

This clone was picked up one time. The CDR3 spells CASSYGGSLYEQFF. The CDR3 DNA reads as TGTGCCAGCAGTTACGGCGGGAGCTTGTATGAGCAGTTCTTC. This chain links TRBV6-2 or TRBV6-3 with TRBJ2-1; TRBD2 matches at 7 bases. Germline V gene sequence: CDR1 MNHEY, CDR2 SVGEGT. This CDR3 is built from 14 residues. J gave up 8 bases and V 2 bases, and 6 bases lay outside the gene matches.

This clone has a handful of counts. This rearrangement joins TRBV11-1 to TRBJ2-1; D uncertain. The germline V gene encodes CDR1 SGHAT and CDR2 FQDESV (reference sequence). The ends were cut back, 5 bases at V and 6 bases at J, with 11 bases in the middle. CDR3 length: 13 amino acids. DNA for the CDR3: TGTGCCAGCAGCCTAAGACTCTCCAATGAGCAGTTCTTC. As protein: CASSLRLSNEQFF.

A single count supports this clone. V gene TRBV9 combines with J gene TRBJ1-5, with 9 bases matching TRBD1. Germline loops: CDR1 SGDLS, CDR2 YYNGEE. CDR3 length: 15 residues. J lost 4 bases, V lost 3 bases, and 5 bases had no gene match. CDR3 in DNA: TGTGCCAGCAGCGGCACAGGGGGCCCGAATCAGCCCCAGCATTTT. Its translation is CASSGTGGPNQPQHF.

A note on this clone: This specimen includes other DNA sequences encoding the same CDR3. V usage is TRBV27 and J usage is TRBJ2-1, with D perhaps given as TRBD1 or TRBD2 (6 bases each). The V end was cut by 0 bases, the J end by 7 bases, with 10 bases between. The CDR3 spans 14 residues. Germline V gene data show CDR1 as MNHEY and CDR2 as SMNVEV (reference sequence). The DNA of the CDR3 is TGTGCCAGCAGTTTATCAGGAGGGGGGAATGAGCAGTTCTTC. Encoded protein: CASSLSGGGNEQFF.

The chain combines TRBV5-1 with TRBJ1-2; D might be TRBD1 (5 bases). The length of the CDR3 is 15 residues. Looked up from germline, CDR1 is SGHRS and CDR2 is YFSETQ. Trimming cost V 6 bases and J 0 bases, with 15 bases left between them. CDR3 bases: TGCGCCAGCATACTTATGGGACTTGCTAACTATGGCTACACCTTC. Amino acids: CASILMGLANYGYTF.

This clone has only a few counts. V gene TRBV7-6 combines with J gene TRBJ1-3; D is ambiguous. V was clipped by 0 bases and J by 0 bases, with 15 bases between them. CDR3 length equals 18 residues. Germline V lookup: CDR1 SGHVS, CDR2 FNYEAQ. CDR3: CASSLAPSSPHSGNTIYF. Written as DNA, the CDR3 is TGTGCCAGCAGCTTAGCCCCCTCGTCCCCCCACTCTGGAAACACCATATATTTT.

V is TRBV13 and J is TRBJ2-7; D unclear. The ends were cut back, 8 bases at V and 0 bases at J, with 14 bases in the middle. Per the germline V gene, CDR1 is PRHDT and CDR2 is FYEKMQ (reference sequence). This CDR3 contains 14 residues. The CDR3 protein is CASPFYGSSYEQYF. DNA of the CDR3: TGTGCCAGCCCATTTTACGGCAGCTCCTACGAGCAGTACTTC.

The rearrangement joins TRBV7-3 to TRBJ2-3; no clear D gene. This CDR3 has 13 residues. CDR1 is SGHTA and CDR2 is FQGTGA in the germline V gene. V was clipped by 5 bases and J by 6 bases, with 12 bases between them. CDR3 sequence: CASSVRGHDTQYF. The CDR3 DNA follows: TGTGCCAGCAGCGTTCGTGGCCATGATACGCAGTATTTT. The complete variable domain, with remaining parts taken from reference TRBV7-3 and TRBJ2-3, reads GAGVSQTPSNKVTEKGKYVELRCDPISGHTALYWYRQSLGQGPEFLIYFQGTGAADDSGLPNDRFFAVRPEGSVSTLKIQRTERGDSAVYLCASSVRGHDTQYFGPGTRLTVL.

The CDR3 spells CASSLYSGITDTQYF. CDR3 DNA sequence: TGTGCCAGCAGCTTATATAGCGGAATCACAGATACGCAGTATTTT. The chain carries TRBV7-8 and TRBJ2-3; weak D call: TRBD2 (6 bases). V was trimmed by 2 bases and J by 2 bases, leaving 11 bases between them. The germline CDR1 and CDR2 sequences are SGHVS and FQNEAQ. CDR3 size: 15 residues.

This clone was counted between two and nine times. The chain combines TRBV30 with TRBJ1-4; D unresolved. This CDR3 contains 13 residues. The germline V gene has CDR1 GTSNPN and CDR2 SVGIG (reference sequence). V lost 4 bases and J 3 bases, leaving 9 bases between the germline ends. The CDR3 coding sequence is TGTGCCTGGAAGGGATCCCCTAATGAAAAACTGTTTTTT. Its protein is CAWKGSPNEKLFF.

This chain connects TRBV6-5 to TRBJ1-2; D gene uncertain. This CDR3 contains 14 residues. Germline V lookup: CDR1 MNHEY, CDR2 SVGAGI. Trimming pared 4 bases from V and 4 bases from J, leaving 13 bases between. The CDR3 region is CASSSSTAIYGYTF. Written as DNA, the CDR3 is TGTGCCAGCAGTTCCTCAACAGCCATCTATGGCTACACCTTC.

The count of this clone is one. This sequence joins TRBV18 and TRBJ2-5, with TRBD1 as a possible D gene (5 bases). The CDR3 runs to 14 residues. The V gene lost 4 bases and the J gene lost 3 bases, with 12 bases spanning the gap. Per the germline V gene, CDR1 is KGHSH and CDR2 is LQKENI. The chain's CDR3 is CASSRLSREETQYF. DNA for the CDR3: TGTGCCAGCTCACGTCTGAGCAGGGAAGAGACCCAGTACTTC.